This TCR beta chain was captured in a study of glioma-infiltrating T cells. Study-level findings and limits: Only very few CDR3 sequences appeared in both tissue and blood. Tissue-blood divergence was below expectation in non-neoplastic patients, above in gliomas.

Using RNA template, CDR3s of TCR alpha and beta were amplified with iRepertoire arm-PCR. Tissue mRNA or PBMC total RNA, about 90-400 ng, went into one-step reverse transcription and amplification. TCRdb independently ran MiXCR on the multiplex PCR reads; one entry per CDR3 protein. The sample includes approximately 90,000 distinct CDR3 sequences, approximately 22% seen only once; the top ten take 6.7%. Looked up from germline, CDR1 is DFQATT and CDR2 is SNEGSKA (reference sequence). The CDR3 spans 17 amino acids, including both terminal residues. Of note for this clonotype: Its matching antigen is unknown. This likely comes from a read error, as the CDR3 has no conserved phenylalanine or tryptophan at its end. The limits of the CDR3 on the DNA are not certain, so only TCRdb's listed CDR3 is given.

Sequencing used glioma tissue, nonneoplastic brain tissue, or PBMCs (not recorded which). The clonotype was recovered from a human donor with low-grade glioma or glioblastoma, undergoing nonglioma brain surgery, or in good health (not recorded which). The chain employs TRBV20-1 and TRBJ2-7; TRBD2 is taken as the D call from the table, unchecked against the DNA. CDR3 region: CSVRGTGLAGLLDEQCS.